Detailed here is one TCR beta chain. This entry comes from a study of OX40 agonist ivuxolimab in advanced cancers. CDR1 and CDR2 (germline): SGHRS, YFSETQ. V lost 3 bases and J lost 2; bases outside the gene matches: 5. The CDR3 is 17 residues long. Only in-frame clones appear in the TCRdb table, and some are missing; sequencing was by immunoSEQ multiplex PCR. The sample consists of some 69,000 clones, 90% to 95% of them appearing once. V is TRBV5-1 and J is TRBJ2-1; 13 bases fit TRBD2. The sample consisted of CD4+ or CD8+ T cells sorted from blood, taken in a trial of the OX40 agonist ivuxolimab. This receptor was identified in an adult with an advanced solid tumor such as melanoma, head and neck, liver or kidney cancer. CDR3 loop: CASSSGTSGAAYNEQFF. The CDR3, as DNA: TGCGCCAGCAGCTCTGGGACTAGCGGGGCCGCCTACAATGAGCAGTTCTTC.